The rows below give T cell receptor beta chains drawn from one sample of a study of blood T cell repertoires in COVID-19. Profiling relied on immunoSEQ multiplex PCR, and the TCRdb table lists in-frame clones only, not all of them. The sample contains roughly 140,000 clones, about 84% of which appear only once. The sample comprised peripheral blood. The receptors derive from a human donor in a cohort sampled during active COVID-19. CDR3s include the opening cysteine and the closing phenylalanine or tryptophan. D genes are given only for firm matches. Size is stated for part of the rows, as once, few or many counts, or as a class when the clone is expanded.

V gene	D gene	clone size	J gene	CDR3 DNA	CDR3 protein
TRBV27	.	.	TRBJ1-2	TGTGCCAGCAGCGGGGGGGGCGGCATAGATGGCTACACCTTC	CASSGGGGIDGYTF
TRBV15	.	.	TRBJ1-2	TGTGCCACCAGCAGATTAGGCGGACAGACGGCGGACTACACCTTC	CATSRLGGQTADYTF
TRBV19	TRBD2	.	TRBJ2-3	TGTGCCAGTAGTACTAGCGGGGGCCTAACAGATACGCAGTATTTT	CASSTSGGLTDTQYF
TRBV11-2	.	.	TRBJ2-6	TGTGCCAGCAGCTCGATACAGGGCTCTGGGGCCAACGTCCTGACTTTC	CASSSIQGSGANVLTF
TRBV19	TRBD1	.	TRBJ1-1	TGTGCCAGTAGTGCGACAGGGGGAATGAACACTGAAGCTTTCTTT	CASSATGGMNTEAFF
TRBV6-2/TRBV6-3	.	.	TRBJ1-2	TGTGCCAGCAGTCCGGTAGGGGTTATTGGCTACACCTTC	CASSPVGVIGYTF
TRBV19	TRBD1	.	TRBJ2-3	TGTGCCAGCCGGACAGGGATAACTACAGATACGCAGTATTTT	CASRTGITTDTQYF
TRBV19	TRBD2	once	TRBJ2-7	TGTGCCAGTAGTTCCCTAGCGGGGGCTTTTGCCGAGCAGTACTTC	CASSSLAGAFAEQYF
TRBV5-1	.	.	TRBJ1-6	TGCGCCAGCAGCTTGGTAGCGGGCGCGGGTTCACCCCTCCACTTT	CASSLVAGAGSPLHF
TRBV5-4	.	.	TRBJ2-2	TGTGCCAGCAGCTTGGGACAGTGGGGGAACACCGGGGAGCTGTTTTTT	CASSLGQWGNTGELFF
TRBV9	TRBD2	.	TRBJ2-2	TGTGCCAGCAGCGTAGCTACGAGACTAGCGGCCGGGGAGCTGTTTTTT	CASSVATRLAAGELFF
TRBV19	.	.	TRBJ1-2	TGTGCCAGTAGTTTGAACAATAACTATGGCTACACCTTC	CASSLNNNYGYTF
TRBV6-5	TRBD1	once	TRBJ1-2	TGTGCCGGGGGACAGGGGGACTATGGCTACACCTTC	CAGGQGDYGYTF